This entry concerns a single T cell receptor (beta chain). The data are from a study of technical replicates of blood from a handful of donors. V lost 7 bases and J 3 bases, leaving 15 bases between the germline ends. The CDR3 has 14 residues. Germline-derived CDR1 and CDR2 are SQVTM and ANQGSEA. Assay used: immunoSEQ multiplex PCR; TCRdb lists only in-frame clones, some missing. The sample records approximately 82,000 clones, around 94% being singletons. The genes are TRBV29-1 and TRBJ2-2, with D tentatively TRBD2 (5 bases). The source material was T cells isolated from PBMCs. The receptor was derived from a human donor in good health. The CDR3 nucleotides are TGCAGCGCTATGGGAGTCGACCACACCGGGGAGCTGTTTTTT. Its protein product is CSAMGVDHTGELFF.